This TCR beta chain was captured by sequencing in a study of blood T cells in healthy people across ages. Healthy Caucasian individuals from Russia aged about 6 to 90 were enrolled as donors. Germline loops: CDR1 DFQATT, CDR2 SNEGSKA (reference sequence). The CDR3 sequence is 16 residues long. V was clipped by 0 bases and J by 0 bases, with 12 bases between them. The authors ran a second PCR of about 7 to 12 cycles using a sample-barcoded 5' primer and a J-beta primer mix. MiXCR was run by TCRdb on the 5' RACE reads, yielding one entry per CDR3 protein. The sample has more than 700,000 distinct CDR3 sequences; about 46% are singletons. This clonotype has more than one count but fewer than ten.

Sample: blood. This receptor was identified in a man of 80 years or more in good health. V and J are TRBV20-1 and TRBJ2-1, with D possibly being TRBD2 (6 bases). The CDR3: CSARDPAGSSYNEQFF. The CDR3 DNA sequence: TGCAGTGCTAGAGATCCGGCGGGGAGCTCCTACAATGAGCAGTTCTTC.